This T cell receptor beta chain was recorded in a study of blood T cell repertoires in COVID-19 (dated by TCRdb to the early 2020s). For the study in its entirety: Samples covering the acute and convalescent phases of COVID-19 were provided by collaborators in the United States, Italy and Spain. The material from the prospective study consisted of cDNA or gDNA derived from T cells, B-cell-depleted T cells, or PBMCs. Deeply sampled blood TCRbeta repertoires from subjects exposed to, actively infected with, or recovered from COVID-19 were included in the dataset. The repertoires were released in a freely available public database intended as a resource for research on the immune response to SARS-CoV-2. The samples were drawn from two sources: the first 160 participants of the ongoing ImmuneRACE study, and fewer than 1,500 subjects contributed by 6 global collaborators. Sample metadata almost always included a de-identified subject ID, COVID-19 status, age in years and sex. Where HLA class I and class II types were available, the types were taken from metadata supplied by the sample provider, not from assay-based typing. What the authors observed across the whole study: The amount of clinical and demographic metadata varied by source and participant and was provided uncurated.

The CDR3 goes from the cysteine to the phenylalanine over 19 residues. Just the 57-base CDR3 DNA is kept, in frame starting at base 1. Sequences GTSNPN (CDR1) and SVGIG (CDR2) are obtained from the germline V gene (reference sequence). Relative to germline, V is 1 base shorter and J is 0 bases shorter, with 22 bases between their ends. TCRbeta CDR3 regions were amplified from genomic DNA by means of the immunoSEQ Assay, a bias-controlled multiplex PCR. The study's processing was this. The number of nucleated cells in each sample was estimated by amplification of reference gene primers within the assay. To quantify the absolute abundance of each unique TCRbeta CDR3 rearrangement, sequence reads were collapsed and filtered. For each sample, productive Simpson clonality was calculated as the square root of Simpson's diversity index across productive rearrangements. The clones in this table, taken by TCRdb from immuneACCESS, are in-frame only. Not every clone is retained; where verified, under half of the shortfall comes from an unresolved V gene, and the cause of the rest is unknown. For V, J and clone size, that table is used; D and trimming come from the DNA. Counted in this sample were around 300,000 clones; 85% of them appeared once. 13% of the sample lies in the top ten.

Collaborating institutions collected whole blood in K2EDTA tubes following their own protocols. For TCRbeta analysis, collaborators shipped samples as frozen whole blood, isolated PBMCs, or DNA extracted from either of those sample types. About this clone: The target of this receptor is not known. No per-base quality is available; no much larger clone lies one base away.

This clonotype originated in a human donor in a cohort sampled during active COVID-19. The sequenced material came from peripheral blood. The rearranged chain carries TRBV30 and TRBJ1-3, and perhaps TRBD1 as D gene, on 6 matching bases. The CDR3 protein sequence reads: CAWSESGHTARGSGNTIYF. The sequence in DNA is TGTGCCTGGAGTGAATCAGGACACACGGCCAGGGGCTCTGGAAACACCATATATTTT.